The rows below give T cell receptor beta chains drawn from one sample of a study of blood T cell repertoires in COVID-19. The method was immunoSEQ multiplex PCR; TCRdb's version includes in-frame clones alone and lacks a portion of them. In the table there are roughly 62,000 clones, just under 80% of which are singletons. What was sequenced was peripheral blood. The receptor set was obtained from a human donor in a cohort sampled during active COVID-19. Both conserved end residues are part of each CDR3. A D gene is named only where the DNA matches it firmly. Not all rows give a size; the values are once, few, many and, for expanded clones, a class.

DNA,CDR3,J,size,V,D
TGTGCCAGTAGTATGGGGCTCCCCTACAATGAGCAGTTCTTC,CASSMGLPYNEQFF,TRBJ2-1,NA,TRBV19,NA
TGTGCCAGCAGCCCAGAGCTAACCTACAATGAGCAGTTCTTC,CASSPELTYNEQFF,TRBJ2-1,few,TRBV14,NA
TGTGCCAGCACGGGTTTCGGACAGGGGCTGGGTTGGATCTTT,CASTGFGQGLGWIF,TRBJ1-1,NA,TRBV27,TRBD1
TGTGCCAGCAATATGCCAGACTACGAGCAGTACTTC,CASNMPDYEQYF,TRBJ2-7,NA,TRBV6-5,NA
TGTGCCAGCAGCCAAGAACCAGAAACTGGGGCCAACGTCCTGACTTTC,CASSQEPETGANVLTF,TRBJ2-6,few,TRBV4-2,NA
TGTGCCAGCAGTTCGACAGGGGGCGGGGGGGAGCTGTTTTTT,CASSSTGGGGELFF,TRBJ2-2,NA,TRBV27,TRBD1
TGTGCCAGCAGCTTGCCCCGACAGACTTTACTTTACGAGCAGTACTTC,CASSLPRQTLLYEQYF,TRBJ2-7,once,TRBV11-3,NA
TGTGCCAGCAGCTCTATTATCGGGACAGTTAAGCAGTTGGCCAACGTCCTGACTTTC,CASSSIIGTVKQLANVLTF,TRBJ2-6,NA,TRBV11-2,TRBD1
TGTGCCAGCAGCGCTCCAGGGTATGGCTACACCTTC,CASSAPGYGYTF,TRBJ1-2,NA,TRBV9,NA
TGTGCCAGCAGAGAGTCGGGGTCCGGGTCACCCCTCCACTTT,CASRESGSGSPLHF,TRBJ1-6,NA,TRBV6-6,NA
TGTGCCAGCAGCTCAGGACAGCTGCACACCGGGGAGCTGTTTTTT,CASSSGQLHTGELFF,TRBJ2-2,NA,TRBV6-2/TRBV6-3,NA
TGTGCCAGCAGGCCAGGGGGGAACTATGGCTACACCTTC,CASRPGGNYGYTF,TRBJ1-2,NA,TRBV28,TRBD1
TGTGCCAGCAGAACGGGACAGGGACCCAACTCCTACGAGCAGTACTTC,CASRTGQGPNSYEQYF,TRBJ2-7,NA,TRBV6-4,TRBD1
TGTGCCACCAGCAGGGGTAGCGGCTCCTACGAGCAGTACTTC,CATSRGSGSYEQYF,TRBJ2-7,NA,TRBV15,NA
TGTGCCAGCAGCGATGGGCCCCTCTCTGGAAACACCATATATTTT,CASSDGPLSGNTIYF,TRBJ1-3,NA,TRBV4-2,NA
TGCGCCAGCAGCTGGAAACCTGGGCCCTTAACAATTGAAGCTTTCTTT,CASSWKPGPLTIEAFF,TRBJ1-1,NA,TRBV5-1,NA
TGTGCCACCCAGGACTTATACTACGAGCAGTACTTC,CATQDLYYEQYF,TRBJ2-7,once,TRBV19,NA
TGTGCCAGCAGTGACGGGACTAGCGGGAGCGTCCAGTTCTTC,CASSDGTSGSVQFF,TRBJ2-1,NA,TRBV6-4,TRBD2
TGTGCCATCAGTGGCGGGGGGGCAGCCGGGGAGCTGTTTTTT,CAISGGGAAGELFF,TRBJ2-2,NA,TRBV10-3,TRBD2
TGTGCCAGCAGCTTCTGGGGGGGGTCGGTGGACACTGAAGCTTTCTTT,CASSFWGGSVDTEAFF,TRBJ1-1,NA,TRBV7-2,NA
TGTGCCATCAGTGATCGGGTACGGATGAACACTGAAGCTTTCTTT,CAISDRVRMNTEAFF,TRBJ1-1,NA,TRBV10-3,NA
TGCGCCAGCAGGGCTAGCGGGATTTCCTACAATGAGCAGTTCTTC,CASRASGISYNEQFF,TRBJ2-1,NA,TRBV5-1,TRBD2
TGTGCCAGCAGTTACTTTCAGGCCCGCGAGCAGTACTTC,CASSYFQAREQYF,TRBJ2-7,NA,TRBV6-2/TRBV6-3,NA
TGTGCCAGCAGTTTTGTGGCAGGGGAGAATGAGCAGTTCTTC,CASSFVAGENEQFF,TRBJ2-1,few,TRBV28,NA
TGTGCCAGCAGCGCGATAGTACGTGATGAGCAGTTCTTC,CASSAIVRDEQFF,TRBJ2-1,once,TRBV7-9,NA
TGCGCCAGCAGCTTGAGAATGGCGGGAGGATTAGAGACCCAGTACTTC,CASSLRMAGGLETQYF,TRBJ2-5,NA,TRBV5-1,TRBD2
TGCAGCGTCGGGGTCGACCTCTATGGCTACACCTTC,CSVGVDLYGYTF,TRBJ1-2,NA,TRBV29-1,NA
TGTGCCAGCAGTGATTTAGCGGGAGGAAGGGATGAGCAGTTCTTC,CASSDLAGGRDEQFF,TRBJ2-1,once,TRBV2,TRBD2
TGTGCCAGCACTCGTCGGTTGGGGGGACTTGAGACCCAGTACTTC,CASTRRLGGLETQYF,TRBJ2-5,NA,TRBV28,NA
TGTGCCACCAGCAGAACTTTAGCGGGAGATCAAGGTGAGCAGTTCTTC,CATSRTLAGDQGEQFF,TRBJ2-1,NA,TRBV15,TRBD2
TGTGCCAGCAGCCAGCTTGGGACAGGGAAAGAGACCCAGTACTTC,CASSQLGTGKETQYF,TRBJ2-5,NA,TRBV3-1/TRBV3-2,TRBD1
TGTGCCAGCAGCTCCTATTCGAACACCGGGGAGCTGTTTTTT,CASSSYSNTGELFF,TRBJ2-2,NA,TRBV7-9,NA